The clone carrying this T cell receptor (beta chain) was seen a handful of times. Its antigen is as yet unknown. These data originate in a study of identical twins. Findings and caveats of the study: There was an excess of low generation probability in the out-of-frame alpha sequences that twins shared. Excess sharing by twins proved weaker in beta out-of-frame sequences.

The junction had 13 bases not matched to a gene; V was cut back by 5 bases and J by 5 bases. The CDR3 extends over 16 amino acids. Germline CDR1 is SGHRS and CDR2 is YFSETQ. Each CDR3 protein is one row after TCRdb ran MiXCR on the 5' RACE reads. The sample has 1.5 million to 2 million distinct CDR3 sequences; 32% are singletons. This TCR derives from a newborn girl in good health. This chain uses TRBV5-1 with TRBJ1-2, with 9 bases aligning to TRBD1. The sample was cord blood. This CDR3 reads CASRRSAGQGLYGYTF. CDR3 DNA sequence: TGCGCCAGCAGACGCTCGGCGGGACAGGGTCTTTATGGCTACACCTTC.